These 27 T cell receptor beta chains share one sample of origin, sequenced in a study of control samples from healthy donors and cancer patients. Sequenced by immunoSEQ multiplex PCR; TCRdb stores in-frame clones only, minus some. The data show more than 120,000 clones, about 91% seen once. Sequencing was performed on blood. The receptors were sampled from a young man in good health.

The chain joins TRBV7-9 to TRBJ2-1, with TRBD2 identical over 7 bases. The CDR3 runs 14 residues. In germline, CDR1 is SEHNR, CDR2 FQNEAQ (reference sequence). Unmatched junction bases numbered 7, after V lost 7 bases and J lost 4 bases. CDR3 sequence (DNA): TGTGCCAGCACCCCTGGGGGGGGATACAATGAGCAGTTCTTC. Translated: CASTPGGGYNEQFF.

CDR3 loop: CASSSGGPLSYGYTF. In nucleotides, the CDR3 is TGTGCCAGCAGCTCCGGGGGGCCCCTTTCCTATGGCTACACCTTC. The rearrangement uses TRBV7-2 and TRBJ1-2; TRBD1 is a possible D gene (6 bases). V lost 4 bases and J lost 4, with 16 bases in between. CDR1 is SGHTA, CDR2 FQGNSA, per germline. The CDR3 runs 15 residues.

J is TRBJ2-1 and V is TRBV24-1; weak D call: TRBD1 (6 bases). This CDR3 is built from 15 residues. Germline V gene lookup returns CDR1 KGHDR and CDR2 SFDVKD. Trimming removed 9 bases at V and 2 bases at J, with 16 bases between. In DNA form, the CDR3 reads TGTGCCACCGGTCTTACCGGGACAACCTACAATGAGCAGTTCTTC. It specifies CATGLTGTTYNEQFF.

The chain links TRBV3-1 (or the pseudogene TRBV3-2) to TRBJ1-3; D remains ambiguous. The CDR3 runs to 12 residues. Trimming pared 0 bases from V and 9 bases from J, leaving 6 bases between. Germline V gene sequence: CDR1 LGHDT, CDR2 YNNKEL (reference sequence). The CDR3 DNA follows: TGTGCCAGCAGCCAAGATCGTGGCACCATATATTTT. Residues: CASSQDRGTIYF.

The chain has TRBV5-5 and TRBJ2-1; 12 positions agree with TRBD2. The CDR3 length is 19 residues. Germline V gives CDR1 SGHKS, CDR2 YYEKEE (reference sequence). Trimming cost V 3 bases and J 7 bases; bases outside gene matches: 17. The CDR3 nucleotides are TGTGCCAGCAGCTCTCGAATTCCTCTAGCGGGGGGGTTGATAAATGAGCAGTTCTTC. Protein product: CASSSRIPLAGGLINEQFF.

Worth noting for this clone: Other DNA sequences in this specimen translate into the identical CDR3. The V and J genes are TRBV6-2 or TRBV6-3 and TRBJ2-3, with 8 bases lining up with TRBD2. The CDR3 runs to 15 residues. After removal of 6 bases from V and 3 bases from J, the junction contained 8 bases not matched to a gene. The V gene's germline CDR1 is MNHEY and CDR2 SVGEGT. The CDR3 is CASSKGLVETDTQYF. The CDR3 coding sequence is TGTGCCAGCAGCAAGGGACTAGTTGAAACAGATACGCAGTATTTT.

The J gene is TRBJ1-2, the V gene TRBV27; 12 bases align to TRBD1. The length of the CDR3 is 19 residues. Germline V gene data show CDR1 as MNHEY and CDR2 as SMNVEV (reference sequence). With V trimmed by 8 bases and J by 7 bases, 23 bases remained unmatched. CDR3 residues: CASLPYMGTGGAKGGGYTF. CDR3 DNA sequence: TGTGCCAGCCTACCCTACATGGGGACAGGGGGCGCAAAAGGAGGTGGCTACACCTTC.

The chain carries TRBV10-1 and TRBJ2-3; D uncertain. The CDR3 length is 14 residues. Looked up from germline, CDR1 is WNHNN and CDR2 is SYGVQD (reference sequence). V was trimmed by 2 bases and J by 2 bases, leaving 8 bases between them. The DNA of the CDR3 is TGCGCCAGCAGTGAGGAGTGGGCCACAGATACGCAGTATTTT. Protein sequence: CASSEEWATDTQYF.

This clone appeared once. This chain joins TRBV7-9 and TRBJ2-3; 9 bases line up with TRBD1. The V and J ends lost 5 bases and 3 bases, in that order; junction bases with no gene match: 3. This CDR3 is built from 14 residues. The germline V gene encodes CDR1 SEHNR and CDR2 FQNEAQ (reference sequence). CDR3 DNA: TGTGCCAGCAGCCGACAGGGGGGGACAGATACGCAGTATTTT. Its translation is CASSRQGGTDTQYF. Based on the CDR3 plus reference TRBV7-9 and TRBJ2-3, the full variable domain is DTGVSQNPRHKITKRGQNVTFRCDPISEHNRLYWYRQTLGQGPEFLTYFQNEAQLEKSRLLSDRFSAERPKGSFSTLEIQRTEQGDSAMYLCASSRQGGTDTQYFGPGTRLTVL.

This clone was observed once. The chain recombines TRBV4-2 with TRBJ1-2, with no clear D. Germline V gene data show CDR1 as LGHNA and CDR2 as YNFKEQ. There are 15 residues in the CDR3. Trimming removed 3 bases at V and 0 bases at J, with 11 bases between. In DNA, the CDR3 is TGTGCCAGCAGCCAGGATTCCTCTTCTAACTATGGCTACACCTTC. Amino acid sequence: CASSQDSSSNYGYTF.

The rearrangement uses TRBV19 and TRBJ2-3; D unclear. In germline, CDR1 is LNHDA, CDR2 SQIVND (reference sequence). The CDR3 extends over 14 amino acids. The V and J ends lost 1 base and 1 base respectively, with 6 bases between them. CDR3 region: CASSIGPGTDTQYF. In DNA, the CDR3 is TGTGCCAGTAGTATAGGCCCAGGCACAGATACGCAGTATTTT.

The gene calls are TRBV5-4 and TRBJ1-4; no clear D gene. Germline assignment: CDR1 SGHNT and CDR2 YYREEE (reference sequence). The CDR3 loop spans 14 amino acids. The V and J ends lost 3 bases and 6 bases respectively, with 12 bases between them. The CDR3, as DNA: TGTGCCAGCAGCTCCGACTTCTGGGATGAAAAACTGTTTTTT. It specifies CASSSDFWDEKLFF.

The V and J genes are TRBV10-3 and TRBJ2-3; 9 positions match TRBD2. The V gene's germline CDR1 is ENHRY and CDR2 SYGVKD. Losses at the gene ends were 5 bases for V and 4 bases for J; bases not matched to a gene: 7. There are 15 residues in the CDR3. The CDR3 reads CAISSPGLASDTQYF. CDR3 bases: TGTGCCATCAGTAGCCCGGGACTAGCATCAGATACGCAGTATTTT.

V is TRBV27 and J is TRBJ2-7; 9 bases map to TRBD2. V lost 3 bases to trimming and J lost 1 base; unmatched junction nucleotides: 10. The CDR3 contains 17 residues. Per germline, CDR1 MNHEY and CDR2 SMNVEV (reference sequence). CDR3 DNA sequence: TGTGCCAGCAGTTTCCAAGCTTCAAGCGGGGGGTCCTACGAGCAGTACTTC. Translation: CASSFQASSGGSYEQYF.

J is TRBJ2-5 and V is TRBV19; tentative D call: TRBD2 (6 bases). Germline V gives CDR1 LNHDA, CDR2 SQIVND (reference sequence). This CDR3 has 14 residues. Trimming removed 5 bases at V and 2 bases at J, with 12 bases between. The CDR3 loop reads CASSPQDYQETQYF. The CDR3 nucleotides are TGTGCCAGTAGTCCCCAGGACTATCAAGAGACCCAGTACTTC.

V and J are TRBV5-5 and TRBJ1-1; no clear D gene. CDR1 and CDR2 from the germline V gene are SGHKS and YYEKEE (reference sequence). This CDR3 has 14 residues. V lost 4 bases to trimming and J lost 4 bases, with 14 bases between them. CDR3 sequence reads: CASSPTTSRTEAFF. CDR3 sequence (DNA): TGTGCCAGCAGCCCTACCACCTCGCGCACTGAAGCTTTCTTT.

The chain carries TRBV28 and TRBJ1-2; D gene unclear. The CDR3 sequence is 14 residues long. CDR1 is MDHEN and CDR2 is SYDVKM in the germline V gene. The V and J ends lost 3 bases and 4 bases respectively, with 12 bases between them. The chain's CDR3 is CASSLEDGLYGYTF. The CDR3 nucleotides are TGTGCCAGCAGTTTGGAGGACGGACTCTATGGCTACACCTTC.

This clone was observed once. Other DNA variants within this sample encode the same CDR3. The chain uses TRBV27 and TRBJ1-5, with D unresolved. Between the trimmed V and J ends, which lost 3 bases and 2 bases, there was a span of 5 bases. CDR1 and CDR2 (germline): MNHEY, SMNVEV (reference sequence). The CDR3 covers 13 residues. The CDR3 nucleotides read TGTGCCAGCAGTTTGTCACGCAATCAGCCCCAGCATTTT. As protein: CASSLSRNQPQHF.

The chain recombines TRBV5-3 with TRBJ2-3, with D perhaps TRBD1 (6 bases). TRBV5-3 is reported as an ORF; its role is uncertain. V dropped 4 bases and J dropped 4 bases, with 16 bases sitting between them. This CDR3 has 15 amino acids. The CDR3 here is CARSTRGGCADTQYF. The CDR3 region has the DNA TGTGCCAGAAGCACCCGTGGGGGCTGCGCAGATACGCAGTATTTT.

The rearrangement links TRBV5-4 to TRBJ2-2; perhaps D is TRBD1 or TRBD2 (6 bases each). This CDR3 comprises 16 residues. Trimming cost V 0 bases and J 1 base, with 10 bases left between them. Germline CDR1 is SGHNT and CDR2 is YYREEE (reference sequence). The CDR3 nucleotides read TGTGCCAGCAGCTTGGAGGGGGGTCAGAACACCGGGGAGCTGTTTTTT. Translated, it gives CASSLEGGQNTGELFF.

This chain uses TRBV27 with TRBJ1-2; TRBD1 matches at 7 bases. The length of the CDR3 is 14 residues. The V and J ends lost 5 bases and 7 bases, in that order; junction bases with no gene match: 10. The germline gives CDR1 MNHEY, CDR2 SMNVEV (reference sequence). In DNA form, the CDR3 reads TGTGCCAGCAGTCAACTCGAGGGGGCTAGTGGCTACACCTTC. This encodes CASSQLEGASGYTF.

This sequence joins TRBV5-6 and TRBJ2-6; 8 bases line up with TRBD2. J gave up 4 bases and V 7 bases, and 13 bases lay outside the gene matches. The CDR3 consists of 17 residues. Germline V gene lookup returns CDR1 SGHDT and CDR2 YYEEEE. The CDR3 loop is CASHPSGGALGANVLTF. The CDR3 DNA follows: TGTGCCAGCCACCCGTCGGGGGGGGCGCTCGGGGCCAACGTCCTGACTTTC.

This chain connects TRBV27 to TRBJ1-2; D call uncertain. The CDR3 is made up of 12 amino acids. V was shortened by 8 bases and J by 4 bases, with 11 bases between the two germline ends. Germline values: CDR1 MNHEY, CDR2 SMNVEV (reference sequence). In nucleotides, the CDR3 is TGTGCCAGCTCCCCAGCCGGCTATGGCTACACCTTC. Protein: CASSPAGYGYTF.

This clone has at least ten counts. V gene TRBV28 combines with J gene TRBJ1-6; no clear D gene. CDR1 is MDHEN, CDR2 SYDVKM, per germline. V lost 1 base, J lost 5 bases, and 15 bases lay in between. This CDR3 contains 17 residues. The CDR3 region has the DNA TGTGCCAGCAGTTTATTACCCCGACCAGTTAATAATTCACCCCTCCACTTT. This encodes CASSLLPRPVNNSPLHF.

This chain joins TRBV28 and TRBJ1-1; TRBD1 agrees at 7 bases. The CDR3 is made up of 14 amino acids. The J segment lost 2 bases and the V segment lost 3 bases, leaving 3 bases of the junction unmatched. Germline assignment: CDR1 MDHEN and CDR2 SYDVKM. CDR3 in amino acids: CASSFGTANTEAFF. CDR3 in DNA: TGTGCCAGCAGTTTCGGGACAGCAAACACTGAAGCTTTCTTT.

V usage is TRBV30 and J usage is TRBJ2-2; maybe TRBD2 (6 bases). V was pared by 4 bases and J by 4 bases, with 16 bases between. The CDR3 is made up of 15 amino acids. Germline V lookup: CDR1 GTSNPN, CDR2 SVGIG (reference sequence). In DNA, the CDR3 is TGTGCCTGGAAGGAGGGGACGATCAGCACCGGGGAGCTGTTTTTT. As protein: CAWKEGTISTGELFF. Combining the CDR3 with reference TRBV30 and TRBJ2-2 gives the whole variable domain SQTIHQWPATLVQPVGSPLSLECTVEGTSNPNLYWYRQAAGRGLQLLFYSVGIGQISSEVPQNLSASRPQDRQFILSSKKLLLSDSGFYLCAWKEGTISTGELFFGEGSRLTVL.

This CDR3 is CASSFLTGHGYTF. CDR3 nucleotide sequence: TGTGCCAGCAGCTTTCTTACAGGGCACGGCTACACCTTC. The chain uses TRBV7-3 and TRBJ1-2, with D possibly being TRBD1 (6 bases). Germline assignment: CDR1 SGHTA and CDR2 FQGTGA. V lost 3 bases to trimming and J lost 8 bases, with 13 bases between them. This CDR3 contains 13 residues. The full variable domain, with the rest looked up from reference TRBV7-3 and TRBJ1-2, is GAGVSQTPSNKVTEKGKYVELRCDPISGHTALYWYRQSLGQGPEFLIYFQGTGAADDSGLPNDRFFAVRPEGSVSTLKIQRTERGDSAVYLCASSFLTGHGYTFGSGTRLTVV.